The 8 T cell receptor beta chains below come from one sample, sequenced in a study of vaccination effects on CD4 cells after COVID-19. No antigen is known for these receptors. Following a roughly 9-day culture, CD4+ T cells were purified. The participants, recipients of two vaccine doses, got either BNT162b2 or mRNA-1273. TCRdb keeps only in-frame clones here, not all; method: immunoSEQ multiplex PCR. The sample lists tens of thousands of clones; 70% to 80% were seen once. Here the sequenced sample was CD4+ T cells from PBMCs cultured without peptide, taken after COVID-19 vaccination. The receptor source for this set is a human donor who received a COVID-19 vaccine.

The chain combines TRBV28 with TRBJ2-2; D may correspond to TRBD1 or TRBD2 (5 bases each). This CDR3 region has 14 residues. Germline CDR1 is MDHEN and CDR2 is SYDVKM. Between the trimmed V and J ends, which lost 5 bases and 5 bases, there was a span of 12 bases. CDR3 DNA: TGTGCCAGCAGTATTGGGACGGTAACCGGGGAGCTGTTTTTT. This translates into CASSIGTVTGELFF.

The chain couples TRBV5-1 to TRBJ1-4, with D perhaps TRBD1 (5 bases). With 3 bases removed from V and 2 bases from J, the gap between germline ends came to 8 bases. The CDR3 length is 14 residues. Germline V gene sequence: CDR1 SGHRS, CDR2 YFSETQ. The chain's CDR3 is CASSSGTTNEKLFF. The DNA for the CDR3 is TGCGCCAGCAGCTCCGGGACCACTAATGAAAAACTGTTTTTT.

The DNA for the CDR3 is TGTGCCAGCAGCTTTGGAAATTATAATTCACCCCTCCACTTT. Translating it yields CASSFGNYNSPLHF. The chain carries TRBV4-2 and TRBJ1-6; D unclear. The V end lost 5 bases, the J end lost 4 bases, and 9 bases lay between the germline ends. CDR1 and CDR2 (germline): LGHNA, YNFKEQ. The CDR3 has 14 amino acids.

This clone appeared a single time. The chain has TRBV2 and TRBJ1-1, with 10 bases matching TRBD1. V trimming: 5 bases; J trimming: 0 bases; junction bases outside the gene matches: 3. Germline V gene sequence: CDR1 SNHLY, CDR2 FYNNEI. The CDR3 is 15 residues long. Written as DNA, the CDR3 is TGTGCCAGCAGTCGACAGGGGGCGATGAACACTGAAGCTTTCTTT. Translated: CASSRQGAMNTEAFF.

This chain's CDR3 is CARIGRGSWGQETQYF. The CDR3 region has the DNA TGTGCCAGAATCGGGCGCGGGAGCTGGGGGCAAGAGACCCAGTACTTC. The gene calls are TRBV6-4 and TRBJ2-5; 7 bases are a match to TRBD2. V trimming: 9 bases; J trimming: 2 bases; junction bases outside the gene matches: 15. Germline CDR1 is MRHNA and CDR2 is SNTAGT. The CDR3 totals 16 residues.

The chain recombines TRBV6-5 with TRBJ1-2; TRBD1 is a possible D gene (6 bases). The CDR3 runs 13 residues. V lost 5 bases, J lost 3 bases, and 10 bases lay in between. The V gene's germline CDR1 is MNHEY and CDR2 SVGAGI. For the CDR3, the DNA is TGTGCCAGCAGTAGGACAGTCGACTATGGCTACACCTTC. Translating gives CASSRTVDYGYTF.

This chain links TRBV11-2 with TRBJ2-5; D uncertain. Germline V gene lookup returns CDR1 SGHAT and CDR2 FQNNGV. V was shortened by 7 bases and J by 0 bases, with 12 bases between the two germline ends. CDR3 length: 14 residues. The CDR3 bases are TGTGCCAGCACCCTTAGGTATGACCAAGAGACCCAGTACTTC. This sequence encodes CASTLRYDQETQYF. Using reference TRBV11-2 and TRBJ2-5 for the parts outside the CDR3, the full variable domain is EAGVAQSPRYKIIEKRQSVAFWCNPISGHATLYWYQQILGQGPKLLIQFQNNGVVDDSQLPKDRFSAERLKGVDSTLKIQPAKLEDSAVYLCASTLRYDQETQYFGPGTRLLVL.

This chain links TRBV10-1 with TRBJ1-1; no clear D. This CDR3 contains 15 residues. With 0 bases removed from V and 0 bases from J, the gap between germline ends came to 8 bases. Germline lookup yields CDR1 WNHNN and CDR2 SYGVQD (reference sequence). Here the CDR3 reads CASSESGRMNTEAFF. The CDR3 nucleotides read TGCGCCAGCAGTGAGTCCGGCCGCATGAACACTGAAGCTTTCTTT.